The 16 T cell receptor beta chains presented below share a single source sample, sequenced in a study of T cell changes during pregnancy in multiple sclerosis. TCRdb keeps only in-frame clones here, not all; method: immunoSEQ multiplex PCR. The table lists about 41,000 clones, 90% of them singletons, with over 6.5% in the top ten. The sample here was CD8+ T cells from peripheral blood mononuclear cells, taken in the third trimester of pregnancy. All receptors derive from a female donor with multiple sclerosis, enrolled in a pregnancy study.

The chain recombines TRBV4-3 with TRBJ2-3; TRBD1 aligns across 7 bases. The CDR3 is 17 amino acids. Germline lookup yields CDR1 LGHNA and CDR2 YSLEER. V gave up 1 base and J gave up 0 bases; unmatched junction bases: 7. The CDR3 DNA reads TGCGCCAGCAGCCAAGGTTCACAGGGGCCTAGCACAGATACGCAGTATTTT. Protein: CASSQGSQGPSTDTQYF.

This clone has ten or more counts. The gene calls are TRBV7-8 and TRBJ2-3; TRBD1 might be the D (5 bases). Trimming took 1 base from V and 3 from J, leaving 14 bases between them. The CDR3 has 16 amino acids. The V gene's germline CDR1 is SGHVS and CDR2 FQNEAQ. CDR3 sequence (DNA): TGTGCCAGCAGCTTAGGAGTGGACACTTTAACAGATACGCAGTATTTT. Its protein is CASSLGVDTLTDTQYF. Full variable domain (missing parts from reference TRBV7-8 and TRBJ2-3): GAGVSQSPRYKVAKRGQDVALRCDPISGHVSLFWYQQALGQGPEFLTYFQNEAQLDKSGLPSDRFFAERPEGSVSTLKIQRTQQEDSAVYLCASSLGVDTLTDTQYFGPGTRLTVL.

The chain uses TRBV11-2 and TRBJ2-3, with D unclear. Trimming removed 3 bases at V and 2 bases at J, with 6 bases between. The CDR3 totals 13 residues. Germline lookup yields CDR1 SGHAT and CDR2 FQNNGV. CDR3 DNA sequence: TGTGCCAGCAGCTTTTCCAACACAGATACGCAGTATTTT. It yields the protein CASSFSNTDTQYF.

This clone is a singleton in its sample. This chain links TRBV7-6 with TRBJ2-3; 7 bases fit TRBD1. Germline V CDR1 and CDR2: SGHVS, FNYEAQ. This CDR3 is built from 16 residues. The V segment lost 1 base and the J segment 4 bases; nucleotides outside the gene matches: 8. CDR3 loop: CASSLGEGGASDTQYF. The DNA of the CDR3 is TGTGCCAGCAGCTTAGGGGAAGGGGGCGCATCAGATACGCAGTATTTT.

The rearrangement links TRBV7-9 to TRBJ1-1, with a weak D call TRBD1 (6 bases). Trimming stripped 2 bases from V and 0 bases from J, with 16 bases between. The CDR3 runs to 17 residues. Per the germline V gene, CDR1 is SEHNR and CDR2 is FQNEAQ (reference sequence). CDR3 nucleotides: TGTGCCAGCAGCTTATACCCGACAGGACCTATGAACACTGAAGCTTTCTTT. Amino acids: CASSLYPTGPMNTEAFF.

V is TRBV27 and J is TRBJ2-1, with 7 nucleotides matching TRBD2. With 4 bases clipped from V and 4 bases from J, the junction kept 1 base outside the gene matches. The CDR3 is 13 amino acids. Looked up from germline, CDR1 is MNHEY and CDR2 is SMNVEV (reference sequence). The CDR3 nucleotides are TGTGCCAGCAGTTATAGCGGGTACAATGAGCAGTTCTTC. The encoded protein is CASSYSGYNEQFF.

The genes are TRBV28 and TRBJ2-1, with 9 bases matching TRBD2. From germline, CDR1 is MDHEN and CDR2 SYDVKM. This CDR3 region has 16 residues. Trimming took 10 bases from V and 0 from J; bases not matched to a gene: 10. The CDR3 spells CATVDLAGVSYNEQFF. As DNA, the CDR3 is TGTGCCACAGTAGACTTAGCGGGGGTCTCCTACAATGAGCAGTTCTTC.

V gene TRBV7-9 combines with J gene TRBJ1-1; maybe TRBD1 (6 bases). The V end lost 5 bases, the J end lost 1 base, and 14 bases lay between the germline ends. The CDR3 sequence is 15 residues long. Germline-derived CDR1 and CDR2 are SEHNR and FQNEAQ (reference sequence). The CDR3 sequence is CASSGGARSNTEAFF. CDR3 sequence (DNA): TGTGCCAGCAGCGGGGGGGCAAGGTCGAACACTGAAGCTTTCTTT.

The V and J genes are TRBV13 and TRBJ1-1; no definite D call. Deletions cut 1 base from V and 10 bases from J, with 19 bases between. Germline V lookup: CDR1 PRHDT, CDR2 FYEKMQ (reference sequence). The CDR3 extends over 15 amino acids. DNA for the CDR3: TGTGCCAGCAGCTTAGCATTATCGGCAGGCAAAGGAGCTTTCTTT. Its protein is CASSLALSAGKGAFF.

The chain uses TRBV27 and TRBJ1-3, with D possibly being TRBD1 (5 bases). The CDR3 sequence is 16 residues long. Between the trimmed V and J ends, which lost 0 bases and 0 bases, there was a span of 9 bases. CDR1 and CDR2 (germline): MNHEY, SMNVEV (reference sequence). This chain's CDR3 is CASSLSGGISGNTIYF. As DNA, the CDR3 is TGTGCCAGCAGTTTATCTGGGGGGATCTCTGGAAACACCATATATTTT.

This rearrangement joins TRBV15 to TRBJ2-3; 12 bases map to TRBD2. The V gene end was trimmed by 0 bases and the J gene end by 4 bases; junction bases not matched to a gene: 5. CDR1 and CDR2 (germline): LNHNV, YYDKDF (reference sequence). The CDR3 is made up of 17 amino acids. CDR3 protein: CATSRDLLAGGSDTQYF. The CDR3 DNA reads TGTGCCACCAGCAGAGATCTACTAGCGGGGGGATCAGATACGCAGTATTTT.

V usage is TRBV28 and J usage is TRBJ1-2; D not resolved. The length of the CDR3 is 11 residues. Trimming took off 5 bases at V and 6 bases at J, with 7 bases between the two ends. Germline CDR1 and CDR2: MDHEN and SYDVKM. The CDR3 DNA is TGTGCCAGCAGTCCCAACAATGGCTACACCTTC. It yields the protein CASSPNNGYTF.

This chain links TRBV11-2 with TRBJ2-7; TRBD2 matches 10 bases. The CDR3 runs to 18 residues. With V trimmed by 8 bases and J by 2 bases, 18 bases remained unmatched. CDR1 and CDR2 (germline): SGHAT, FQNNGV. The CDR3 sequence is CASSGVTSGAPGTYEQYF. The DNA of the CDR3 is TGTGCCAGCTCAGGGGTCACTAGCGGGGCACCGGGGACCTACGAGCAGTACTTC.

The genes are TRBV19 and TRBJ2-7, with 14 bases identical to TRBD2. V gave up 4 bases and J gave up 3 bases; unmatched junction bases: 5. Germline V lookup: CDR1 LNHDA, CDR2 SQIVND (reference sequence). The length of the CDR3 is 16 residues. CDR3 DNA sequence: TGTGCCAGTAGTACCCCGGGACTAGCGGGAGTCTACGAGCAGTACTTC. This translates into CASSTPGLAGVYEQYF.

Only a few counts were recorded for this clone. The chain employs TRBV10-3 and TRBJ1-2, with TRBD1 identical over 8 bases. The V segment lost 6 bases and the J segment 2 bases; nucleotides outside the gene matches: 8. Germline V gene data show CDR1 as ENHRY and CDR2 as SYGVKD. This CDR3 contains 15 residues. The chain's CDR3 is CAIREGQGRNYGYTF. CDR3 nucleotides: TGTGCCATCAGAGAAGGACAGGGTCGGAACTATGGCTACACCTTC.

CDR3 in amino acids: CASSITGTADSYEQYF. The CDR3 nucleotides are TGTGCCAGCTCAATCACCGGGACAGCCGACTCCTACGAGCAGTACTTC. The rearrangement links TRBV18 to TRBJ2-7, with 7 bases lining up with TRBD1. Losses at the gene ends were 5 bases for V and 0 bases for J; bases not matched to a gene: 10. This CDR3 contains 16 residues. Germline V lookup: CDR1 KGHSH, CDR2 LQKENI.